These 20 T cell receptor beta chains were sequenced from one sample in a study of identical twins. Via MiXCR, TCRdb re-called the 5' RACE reads, giving one row per CDR3 protein. The profile shows 450,000 or so distinct CDR3 sequences, around 20% of them singletons. Sequencing input: naive T cells sorted from blood. All receptors come from a man in his fifties in good health.

The genes are TRBV20-1 and TRBJ2-4, with TRBD2 matching 13 bases. Germline V gives CDR1 DFQATT, CDR2 SNEGSKA (reference sequence). CDR3 size: 19 residues. In nucleotides, the CDR3 is TGCAGCGCCGAAATGGGACTAGCGGGGAGTCCGGGTTCCAAAAACATTCAGTACTTC. Amino acid sequence: CSAEMGLAGSPGSKNIQYF.

V is TRBV7-8 and J is TRBJ1-4; unclear D gene. This CDR3 region has 14 residues. Per the germline V gene, CDR1 is SGHVS and CDR2 is FQNEAQ. The V gene lost 2 bases and the J gene lost 4 bases, with 8 bases spanning the gap. The CDR3 region is CASSLSTSNEKLFF. CDR3 DNA: TGTGCCAGCAGCTTATCTACGAGTAATGAAAAACTGTTTTTT.

This clonotype was detected ten times or more. J is TRBJ2-5 and V is TRBV5-1, with D perhaps TRBD1 or TRBD2 (5 bases each). The CDR3 spans 14 residues. Between the trimmed V and J ends, which lost 2 bases and 0 bases, there was a span of 8 bases. Germline values: CDR1 SGHRS, CDR2 YFSETQ. In DNA form, the CDR3 reads TGCGCCAGCAGCTTTGGGGGATACCAAGAGACCCAGTACTTC. Its translation: CASSFGGYQETQYF.

CDR3 nucleotide sequence: TGTGCCAGCAGCCCCGGAGAGGGGGACAGGTACCAAGAGACCCAGTACTTC. Its translation is CASSPGEGDRYQETQYF. This sequence joins TRBV9 and TRBJ2-5; TRBD1 matches 8 bases. The CDR3 has 17 amino acids. V was clipped by 4 bases and J by 0 bases; unmatched bases: 11. Per the germline V gene, CDR1 is SGDLS and CDR2 is YYNGEE.

The table lists this clonotype with a few counts. The chain links TRBV24-1 to TRBJ2-3, with D maybe TRBD1 (6 bases). Looked up from germline, CDR1 is KGHDR and CDR2 is SFDVKD. V lost 9 bases and J lost 6, with 15 bases in between. The CDR3 contains 13 residues. The CDR3 bases are TGTGCCACCGGACAGCCTTCAGCCGATACGCAGTATTTT. Translation: CATGQPSADTQYF.

This clonotype was detected once. The rearrangement joins TRBV28 to TRBJ2-7; D ambiguous. Trimming shortened V by 3 bases and J by 0 bases, and 9 bases separated the two germline ends. Germline V gene data show CDR1 as MDHEN and CDR2 as SYDVKM. The length of the CDR3 is 14 residues. This CDR3 reads CASSLVPISYEQYF. The CDR3 bases are TGTGCCAGCAGTTTGGTGCCGATCTCCTACGAGCAGTACTTC.

The chain uses TRBV21-1 and TRBJ2-7; the table gives TRBD1 as D, unverified against the DNA. TRBV21-1 is given as a pseudogene. The CDR3 contains 13 residues. The CDR3: CASSKARGGEQYF. Written as DNA, the CDR3 is TGTGCCAGCAGCAAGGCCAGGGGGGGCGAGCAGTACTTC.

The chain couples TRBV20-1 to TRBJ2-1; 12 positions agree with TRBD2. This CDR3 is 15 amino acids long. V shed 3 bases, J shed 3 bases, and the junction held 3 bases outside the gene matches. CDR1 and CDR2 (germline): DFQATT, SNEGSKA (reference sequence). The CDR3 loop is CSASRLAGDYNEQFF. DNA of the CDR3: TGCAGTGCTAGTAGACTAGCGGGAGACTACAATGAGCAGTTCTTC.

This clonotype has only a few counts. The CDR3 loop reads CSVVTGPGTYNEQFF. The CDR3 nucleotides are TGCAGCGTTGTCACGGGTCCGGGGACCTACAATGAGCAGTTCTTC. The chain employs TRBV29-1 and TRBJ2-1; TRBD2 might be the D (5 bases). Trimming cost V 4 bases and J 2 bases, with 15 bases left between them. The CDR3 contains 15 residues. Germline values: CDR1 SQVTM, CDR2 ANQGSEA.

This clonotype was seen a few times. The chain joins TRBV5-5 to TRBJ2-3, with 11 bases matching TRBD2. Trimming cost V 3 bases and J 4 bases; bases outside gene matches: 4. The length of the CDR3 is 15 residues. Germline V gives CDR1 SGHKS, CDR2 YYEKEE (reference sequence). Written as DNA, the CDR3 is TGTGCCAGCAGCTATACTAGCGGGGGATCAGATACGCAGTATTTT. It codes for CASSYTSGGSDTQYF.

This clonotype was counted at least ten times. This chain joins TRBV18 and TRBJ2-2; 7 bases match TRBD1. Germline trimming cut 4 bases from V and 0 bases from J; bases unmatched to any gene: 8. Per the germline V gene, CDR1 is KGHSH and CDR2 is LQKENI. There are 17 residues in the CDR3. CDR3 bases: TGTGCCAGCTCACAACTAACCAGGGGGACGAACACCGGGGAGCTGTTTTTT. This codes for CASSQLTRGTNTGELFF.

The CDR3 DNA follows: TGCAGCGACCAAGTGGGCTATGAGCAGTTCTTC. Its translation is CSDQVGYEQFF. V gene TRBV29-1 combines with J gene TRBJ2-1; no firm D call. V was pared by 7 bases and J by 8 bases, with 12 bases between. Germline CDR1 SQVTM, CDR2 ANQGSEA. The CDR3 spans 11 residues.

This chain uses TRBV20-1 with TRBJ2-3; TRBD1 might be the D (5 bases). The CDR3 covers 15 residues. Trimming removed 0 bases from V and 1 base from J, with 11 bases in between. Per the germline V gene, CDR1 is DFQATT and CDR2 is SNEGSKA (reference sequence). CDR3 sequence: CSARDGRAGTDTQYF. In DNA form, the CDR3 reads TGCAGTGCTAGAGATGGCAGGGCCGGCACAGATACGCAGTATTTT.

The gene calls are TRBV6-1 and TRBJ2-1; TRBD2 agrees at 11 bases. The CDR3 contains 17 residues. Germline V CDR1 and CDR2: MNHNS, SASEGT. Trimming took 7 bases from V and 0 from J; bases not matched to a gene: 8. The CDR3 nucleotides are TGTGCCAGCACCCCCTTAGCGGGAGGGAGCTCCTACAATGAGCAGTTCTTC. Residues: CASTPLAGGSSYNEQFF.

The table lists this clonotype with a few counts. The CDR3 DNA reads TGTGCCAGCAGCTTAGTTCCAGGGGAACCCTACGAGCAGTACTTC. Amino acid sequence: CASSLVPGEPYEQYF. The rearrangement uses TRBV11-2 and TRBJ2-7, with D possibly being TRBD1 (6 bases). The CDR3 consists of 15 residues. Germline CDR1 SGHAT, CDR2 FQNNGV. The V end lost 1 base, the J end lost 2 bases, and 12 bases lay between the germline ends. Filled out from reference TRBV11-2 and TRBJ2-7, the complete variable domain reads EAGVAQSPRYKIIEKRQSVAFWCNPISGHATLYWYQQILGQGPKLLIQFQNNGVVDDSQLPKDRFSAERLKGVDSTLKIQPAKLEDSAVYLCASSLVPGEPYEQYFGPGTRLTVT.

This clonotype has at least ten counts. This chain links TRBV7-2 with TRBJ1-4; unclear D gene. CDR3 length: 16 amino acids. V lost 1 base and J lost 0, with 9 bases in between. The germline V gene encodes CDR1 SGHTA and CDR2 FQGNSA. CDR3 amino acids: CASSLVGGTTNEKLFF. CDR3 nucleotides: TGTGCCAGCAGCTTAGTTGGAGGAACAACTAATGAAAAACTGTTTTTT.

This clonotype was seen ten or more times. This chain joins TRBV6-2 or TRBV6-3 and TRBJ2-7; D not resolved. The V end was cut by 5 bases, the J end by 5 bases, with 10 bases between. Germline V lookup: CDR1 MNHEY, CDR2 SVGEGT. The CDR3 has 12 amino acids. The CDR3 spells CASSISFNEQYF. CDR3 bases: TGTGCCAGCAGTATAAGTTTCAACGAGCAGTACTTC.

The sample holds a few counts of this clonotype. This chain's CDR3 is CASSSQSSERVYF. The CDR3 nucleotides read TGCGCCAGCAGCTCGCAGTCTAGCGAGAGAGTTTATTTT. V and J are TRBV5-1 and TRBJ2-3; D is possibly TRBD2 (6 bases). This CDR3 is 13 amino acids long. Per the germline V gene, CDR1 is SGHRS and CDR2 is YFSETQ. V was trimmed by 3 bases and J by 15 bases, leaving 20 bases between them.

This clonotype was found many times. V is TRBV14 and J is TRBJ2-7; D ambiguous. Trimming took 3 bases from V and 1 from J, leaving 4 bases between them. From germline, CDR1 is SGHDN and CDR2 FVKESK. The CDR3 spans 12 residues. The CDR3 nucleotides read TGTGCCAGCAGCCACCTTTCCTACGAGCAGTACTTC. Protein sequence: CASSHLSYEQYF. Together with reference TRBV14 and TRBJ2-7, the CDR3 gives the full variable domain: EAGVTQFPSHSVIEKGQTVTLRCDPISGHDNLYWYRRVMGKEIKFLLHFVKESKQDESGMPNNRFLAERTGGTYSTLKVQPAELEDSGVYFCASSHLSYEQYFGPGTRLTVT.

The CDR3 nucleotides are TGTGCCAGCAGTTACTCGTTTCGTTACGAGCAGTACTTC. Its translation: CASSYSFRYEQYF. The V and J genes are TRBV6-5 and TRBJ2-7; no reliable D call. V lost 0 bases and J 4 bases, leaving 7 bases between the germline ends. The CDR3 contains 13 residues. Germline V gives CDR1 MNHEY, CDR2 SVGAGI.